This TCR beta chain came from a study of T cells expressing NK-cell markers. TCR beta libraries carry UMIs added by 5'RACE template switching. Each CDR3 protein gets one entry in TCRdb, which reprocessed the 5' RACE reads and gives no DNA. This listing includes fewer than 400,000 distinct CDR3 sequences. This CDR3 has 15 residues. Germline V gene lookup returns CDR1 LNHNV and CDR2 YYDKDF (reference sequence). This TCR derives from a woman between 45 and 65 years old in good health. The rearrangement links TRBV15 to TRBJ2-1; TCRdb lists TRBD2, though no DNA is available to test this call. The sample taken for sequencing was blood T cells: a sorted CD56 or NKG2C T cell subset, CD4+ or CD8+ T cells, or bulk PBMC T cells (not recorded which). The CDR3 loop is CANGRTSGSRNEQFF.